The 26 T cell receptor beta chains listed next were all sequenced from one sample in a study of OX40 agonist ivuxolimab in advanced cancers. Measured with immunoSEQ multiplex PCR; TCRdb has only the in-frame clones, and not every one. The sample contains approximately 11,000 clones, approximately 81% of which appear only once. The material was CD4+ or CD8+ T cells sorted from blood, obtained in a trial of the OX40 agonist ivuxolimab. These receptors came from an adult with an advanced solid tumor such as melanoma, head and neck, liver or kidney cancer.

V gene TRBV6-5 combines with J gene TRBJ2-2; D might be TRBD1 (5 bases). CDR1 is MNHEY, CDR2 SVGAGI, per germline. Trimming shortened V by 6 bases and J by 7 bases, and 15 bases separated the two germline ends. CDR3 length equals 14 residues. CDR3 coding DNA: TGTGCCAGCAGAAACATTGGACAAGACGGGGAGCTGTTTTTT. Translated: CASRNIGQDGELFF.

The chain is built from TRBV4-2 and TRBJ2-7; D is unresolved. The CDR3 runs 15 residues. V was clipped by 0 bases and J by 1 base, with 10 bases between them. CDR1 is LGHNA, CDR2 YNFKEQ, per germline. The CDR3 here is CASSQEGLGSYEQYF. CDR3 in DNA: TGTGCCAGCAGCCAAGAGGGTCTGGGTTCCTACGAGCAGTACTTC.

This chain uses TRBV21-1 with TRBJ2-7; the table's D gene call, TRBD1, was not cross checked with the DNA. TRBV21-1 is termed a pseudogene. This CDR3 comprises 15 residues. DNA of the CDR3: TGTGCCAGCAGCGCCACCGGGACAGCAGGCGACGAGCAGTACTTC. Its protein product is CASSATGTAGDEQYF.

The CDR3 is CSVVGGTGELFF. The CDR3 nucleotides read TGCAGCGTTGTCGGGGGCACCGGGGAGCTGTTTTTT. V is TRBV29-1 and J is TRBJ2-2; weak D call: TRBD2 (6 bases). The CDR3 runs to 12 residues. CDR1 and CDR2 (germline): SQVTM, ANQGSEA. Trimming shortened V by 4 bases and J by 4 bases, and 7 bases separated the two germline ends.

The chain couples TRBV7-6 to TRBJ1-1; D call uncertain. This CDR3 is 14 amino acids long. Germline CDR1 SGHVS, CDR2 FNYEAQ. V was clipped by 2 bases and J by 3 bases, with 10 bases between them. CDR3: CASSLLGVDTEAFF. Written as DNA, the CDR3 is TGTGCCAGCAGCTTACTGGGCGTGGACACTGAAGCTTTCTTT.

The V call is TRBV5-6, the J call TRBJ2-4; 9 bases align to TRBD1. V dropped 4 bases and J dropped 9; count of bases not matched to a gene: 11. The CDR3 is 15 residues long. Germline lookup yields CDR1 SGHDT and CDR2 YYEEEE. The CDR3 DNA sequence: TGTGCCAGCAGCCTCGGGACAGGGTGGAGTGGCATTCAGTACTTC. Amino acids: CASSLGTGWSGIQYF. Full variable domain (outside the CDR3, taken from reference TRBV5-6 and TRBJ2-4): DAGVTQSPTHLIKTRGQQVTLRCSPKSGHDTVSWYQQALGQGPQFIFQYYEEEERQRGNFPDRFSGHQFPNYSSELNVNALLLGDSALYLCASSLGTGWSGIQYFGAGTRLSVL.

The J gene is TRBJ2-1, the V gene TRBV4-1; D unresolved. V dropped 2 bases and J dropped 5 bases, with 13 bases sitting between them. Germline assignment: CDR1 MGHRA and CDR2 YSYEKL. The CDR3 extends over 15 amino acids. CDR3 bases: TGCGCCAGCAGCCAATACCATTCTGGAAACAATGAGCAGTTCTTC. This encodes CASSQYHSGNNEQFF.

This clone showed up just once. Here the CDR3 DNA reads TGTGCCAGCAGTGAAGGGCAGGGCGGTGAGCAGTTCTTC. Protein sequence: CASSEGQGGEQFF. This chain uses TRBV2 with TRBJ2-1; D might be TRBD1 (5 bases). This CDR3 contains 13 residues. Per germline, CDR1 SNHLY and CDR2 FYNNEI. V was clipped by 1 base and J by 9 bases, with 10 bases between them.

The chain is built from TRBV11-2 and TRBJ2-3; D gene uncertain. V was trimmed by 3 bases and J by 2 bases, leaving 18 bases between them. CDR1 and CDR2 (germline): SGHAT, FQNNGV. This CDR3 comprises 17 residues. The CDR3, as DNA: TGTGCCAGCAGCTTTACCGTGGGTTTGGGATCCACAGATACGCAGTATTTT. It codes for CASSFTVGLGSTDTQYF. Combining the CDR3 with reference TRBV11-2 and TRBJ2-3 gives the whole variable domain EAGVAQSPRYKIIEKRQSVAFWCNPISGHATLYWYQQILGQGPKLLIQFQNNGVVDDSQLPKDRFSAERLKGVDSTLKIQPAKLEDSAVYLCASSFTVGLGSTDTQYFGPGTRLTVL.

J is TRBJ2-6 and V is TRBV27, with D hard to call. V was clipped by 5 bases and J by 5 bases, with 22 bases between them. Germline assignment: CDR1 MNHEY and CDR2 SMNVEV (reference sequence). This CDR3 region has 18 residues. The CDR3 sequence: CASSGSCWLQSRANVLTF. CDR3 coding DNA: TGTGCCAGCAGTGGGTCCTGCTGGCTACAAAGTCGGGCCAACGTCCTGACTTTC.

This chain links TRBV30 with TRBJ2-3; TRBD2 agrees at 8 bases. The CDR3 extends over 14 amino acids. V shed 8 bases, J shed 7 bases, and the junction held 14 bases outside the gene matches. The germline V gene has CDR1 GTSNPN and CDR2 SVGIG (reference sequence). The CDR3 reads CARRPSGGRNTQYF. CDR3 coding DNA: TGTGCCCGTCGCCCGAGCGGGGGCCGAAATACGCAGTATTTT.

The rearrangement joins TRBV30 to TRBJ2-7, with D possibly matching TRBD1 (7 bases). Per the germline V gene, CDR1 is GTSNPN and CDR2 is SVGIG (reference sequence). The CDR3 totals 13 residues. V was clipped by 2 bases and J by 7 bases, with 15 bases between them. The CDR3 loop is CAWSPTGEVEQYF. CDR3 in DNA: TGTGCCTGGAGTCCAACAGGGGAGGTTGAGCAGTACTTC.

The chain is built from TRBV4-1 and TRBJ2-5; 15 nucleotides match TRBD2. Losses at the gene ends were 4 bases for V and 0 bases for J; bases not matched to a gene: 3. Germline CDR1 is MGHRA and CDR2 is YSYEKL. This CDR3 is 17 amino acids long. The CDR3 DNA is TGCGCCAGCAGCCCCGGACTAGCGGGGGGGTACCAAGAGACCCAGTACTTC. This codes for CASSPGLAGGYQETQYF.

The chain recombines TRBV5-1 with TRBJ2-1; TRBD2 agrees at 11 bases. Germline CDR1 reads SGHRS; CDR2 reads YFSETQ. The trim removed 3 bases at V and 2 bases at J, leaving 13 bases unmatched. The CDR3 sequence is 19 residues long. The CDR3 loop is CASSSGGYSLAGAYNEQFF. CDR3 sequence (DNA): TGCGCCAGCAGCTCGGGTGGTTACTCACTAGCGGGGGCCTACAATGAGCAGTTCTTC.

The V call is TRBV6-4, the J call TRBJ2-1; 14 bases align to TRBD2. Germline V gene lookup returns CDR1 MRHNA and CDR2 SNTAGT. V was clipped by 0 bases and J by 7 bases; unmatched bases: 2. This CDR3 region has 16 residues. The CDR3 DNA reads as TGTGCCAGCAGTGACTCGGGGACTAGCGGGGGTAATGAGCAGTTCTTC. It translates to CASSDSGTSGGNEQFF.

The chain carries TRBV6-7 and TRBJ2-1, with D possibly TRBD1 on 5 matching bases. TRBV6-7 is annotated as an ORF whose role is uncertain. This CDR3 has 15 amino acids. Between the trimmed V and J ends, which lost 5 bases and 4 bases, there was a span of 15 bases. CDR3 region: CASSVVGPTYNEQFF. CDR3 DNA sequence: TGTGCCAGCAGTGTCGTGGGGCCTACGTACAATGAGCAGTTCTTC.

The table lists this clone with a few counts. The J gene is TRBJ2-1, the V gene TRBV5-1; D might be TRBD2 (6 bases). Trimming took off 1 base at V and 10 bases at J, with 21 bases between the two ends. Germline V lookup: CDR1 SGHRS, CDR2 YFSETQ. This CDR3 region has 16 residues. CDR3 residues: CASSLRIPGDGREQFF. The DNA for the CDR3 is TGCGCCAGCAGCTTGAGGATTCCGGGGGACGGCCGGGAGCAGTTCTTC. Based on the CDR3 plus reference TRBV5-1 and TRBJ2-1, the full variable domain is KAGVTQTPRYLIKTRGQQVTLSCSPISGHRSVSWYQQTPGQGLQFLFEYFSETQRNKGNFPGRFSGRQFSNSRSEMNVSTLELGDSALYLCASSLRIPGDGREQFFGPGTRLTVL.

The chain joins TRBV5-4 to TRBJ1-4, with D possibly matching TRBD1 (5 bases). Germline CDR1 SGHNT, CDR2 YYREEE (reference sequence). Trimming took off 7 bases at V and 5 bases at J, with 18 bases between the two ends. This CDR3 region has 15 residues. The CDR3 region is CASGYDGTANEKLFF. DNA of the CDR3: TGTGCCAGCGGTTATGACGGGACGGCCAATGAAAAACTGTTTTTT.

This rearrangement joins TRBV5-1 to TRBJ1-1; the D gene is possibly TRBD1 (5 bases). This CDR3 region has 15 residues. Germline loops: CDR1 SGHRS, CDR2 YFSETQ. Trimming took 1 base from V and 7 from J, leaving 17 bases between them. CDR3 in DNA: TGCGCCAGCAGCTTGTCTTGGGGCGAGCAGAATGAAGCTTTCTTT. Translating gives CASSLSWGEQNEAFF.

This chain uses TRBV21-1 with TRBJ1-1. TRBV21-1 is a pseudogene locus. The CDR3 spans 17 residues. CDR3 region: CASSQDAYGALNTEAFF. CDR3 DNA: TGTGCCAGCAGCCAAGACGCCTACGGGGCTTTGAACACTGAAGCTTTCTTT.

This chain connects TRBV5-4 to TRBJ2-3; 9 bases are shared with TRBD2. Per germline, CDR1 SGHNT and CDR2 YYREEE (reference sequence). There are 16 residues in the CDR3. V gave up 5 bases and J gave up 0 bases; unmatched junction bases: 7. CDR3 nucleotide sequence: TGTGCCAGCAGTTCGTTAGCGGGGGAAAGCACAGATACGCAGTATTTT. Its translation is CASSSLAGESTDTQYF.

This chain connects TRBV10-3 to TRBJ2-1; 9 nucleotides align to TRBD2. Per germline, CDR1 ENHRY and CDR2 SYGVKD. The CDR3 runs to 14 residues. Trimming removed 7 bases from V and 0 bases from J; junction bases left unmatched: 1. DNA of the CDR3: TGTGCCATCAAAGCGGGGGGCTCCTACAATGAGCAGTTCTTC. It specifies CAIKAGGSYNEQFF.

The rearrangement uses TRBV27 and TRBJ1-6, with D possibly TRBD1 on 5 matching bases. Deletions cut 2 bases from V and 5 bases from J, with 19 bases between. The CDR3 sequence is 18 residues long. The germline V gene has CDR1 MNHEY and CDR2 SMNVEV (reference sequence). The CDR3 DNA follows: TGTGCCAGCAGTTTACGGGTCAGGGTAGTGGGGCATAATTCACCCCTCCACTTT. Translation gives CASSLRVRVVGHNSPLHF.

This rearrangement joins TRBV6-5 to TRBJ1-3; no clear D. The germline CDR1 and CDR2 sequences are MNHEY and SVGAGI. This CDR3 has 14 residues. Trimming removed 2 bases from V and 1 base from J, with 6 bases in between. CDR3 coding DNA: TGTGCCAGCAGTTACAAGCAGTCTGGAAACACCATATATTTT. Translating gives CASSYKQSGNTIYF.

This chain connects TRBV7-9 to TRBJ1-2; 8 nucleotides match TRBD1. The junction had 12 bases not matched to a gene; V was cut back by 5 bases and J by 4 bases. This CDR3 spans 16 amino acids. Germline V gives CDR1 SEHNR, CDR2 FQNEAQ (reference sequence). The CDR3 region is CASSPQGVQGAYGYTF. In DNA form, the CDR3 reads TGTGCCAGCAGCCCCCAGGGGGTTCAGGGGGCCTATGGCTACACCTTC.

The chain combines TRBV4-1 with TRBJ1-2, with D possibly TRBD1 on 6 matching bases. The CDR3 length is 14 residues. Trimming removed 2 bases from V and 4 bases from J, with 11 bases in between. The germline V gene has CDR1 MGHRA and CDR2 YSYEKL. The CDR3 DNA reads TGCGCCAGCAGCCAACAGGACAGCCCCTATGGCTACACCTTC. It specifies CASSQQDSPYGYTF.